This T cell receptor beta chain was obtained from a study of blood T cell repertoires in COVID-19. Looking at the study overall: Sites in the United States, Italy and Spain provided acute and convalescent COVID-19 samples. PBMCs, B-cell-depleted T cells, or T cells provided the cDNA or gDNA that made up the material.

In the authors' workflow: Researchers report that nucleated cell counts were estimated from reference gene primer amplification. The table came from immunoSEQ multiplex PCR; TCRdb's copy has only in-frame clones and leaves some out. The D gene and trimming were derived from the DNA, and the V and J assignments and clone size from that table. The data contain about 180,000 clones, about 91% of them seen just once; the ten biggest clones take up around 4%. Germline lookup yields CDR1 MNHEY and CDR2 SVGAGI. The CDR3 covers 15 residues. Trimming shortened V by 8 bases and J by 2 bases, and 13 bases separated the two germline ends.

The material sequenced was peripheral blood. The clonotype originates from a young woman with acute or convalescent COVID-19. V is TRBV6-5 and J is TRBJ1-6; D may be TRBD1 (5 bases). The CDR3 reads CASSVGHPYNSPLHF. The CDR3 DNA reads TGTGCCAGCTCGGTCGGACACCCCTATAATTCACCCCTCCACTTT.